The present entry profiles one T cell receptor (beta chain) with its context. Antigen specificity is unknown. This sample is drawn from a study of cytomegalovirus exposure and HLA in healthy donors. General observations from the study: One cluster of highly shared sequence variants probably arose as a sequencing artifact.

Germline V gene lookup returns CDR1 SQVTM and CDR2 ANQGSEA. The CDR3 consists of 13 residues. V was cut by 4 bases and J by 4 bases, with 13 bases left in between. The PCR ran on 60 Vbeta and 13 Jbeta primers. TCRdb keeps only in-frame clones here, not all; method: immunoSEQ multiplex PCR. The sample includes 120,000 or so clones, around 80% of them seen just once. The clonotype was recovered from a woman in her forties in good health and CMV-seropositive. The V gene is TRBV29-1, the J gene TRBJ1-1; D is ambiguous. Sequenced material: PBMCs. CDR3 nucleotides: TGCAGCGTTGTGGGGTCGAGCGGCACTGAAGCTTTCTTT. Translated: CSVVGSSGTEAFF. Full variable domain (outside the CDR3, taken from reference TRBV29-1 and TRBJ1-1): SAVISQKPSRDICQRGTSLTIQCQVDSQVTMMFWYRQQPGQSLTLIATANQGSEATYESGFVIDKFPISRPNLTFSTLTVSNMSPEDSSIYLCSVVGSSGTEAFFGQGTRLTVV.